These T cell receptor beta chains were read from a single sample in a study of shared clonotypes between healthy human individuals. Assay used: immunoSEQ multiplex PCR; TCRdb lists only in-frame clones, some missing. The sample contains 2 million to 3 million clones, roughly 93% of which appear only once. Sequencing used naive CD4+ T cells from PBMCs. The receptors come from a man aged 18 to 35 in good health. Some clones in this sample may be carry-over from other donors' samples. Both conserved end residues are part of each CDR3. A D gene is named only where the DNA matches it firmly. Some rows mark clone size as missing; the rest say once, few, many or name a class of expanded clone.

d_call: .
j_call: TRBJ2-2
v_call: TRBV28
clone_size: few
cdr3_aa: CATMTAYDTGELFF
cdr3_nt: TGTGCCACCATGACAGCTTACGACACCGGGGAGCTGTTTTTT

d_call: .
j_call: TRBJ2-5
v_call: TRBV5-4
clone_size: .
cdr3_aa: CASSLGQVETQYF
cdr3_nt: TGTGCCAGCAGCTTGGGGCAGGTAGAGACCCAGTACTTC

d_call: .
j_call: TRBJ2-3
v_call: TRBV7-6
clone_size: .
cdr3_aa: CASSLATPDPTDTQYF
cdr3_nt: TGTGCCAGCAGCTTAGCGACTCCAGACCCGACAGATACGCAGTATTTT

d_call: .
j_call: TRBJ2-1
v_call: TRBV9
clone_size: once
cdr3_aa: CASSVEIRDEQFF
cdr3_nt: TGTGCCAGCAGCGTAGAAATAAGGGATGAGCAGTTCTTC

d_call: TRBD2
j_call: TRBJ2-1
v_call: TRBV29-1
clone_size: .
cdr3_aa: CSVARLAGPNNEQFF
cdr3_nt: TGCAGCGTTGCCCGACTAGCGGGACCAAACAATGAGCAGTTCTTC

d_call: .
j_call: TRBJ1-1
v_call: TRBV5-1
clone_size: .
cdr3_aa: CASSLAQANTEAFF
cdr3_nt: TGCGCCAGCAGCTTAGCACAGGCGAACACTGAAGCTTTCTTT

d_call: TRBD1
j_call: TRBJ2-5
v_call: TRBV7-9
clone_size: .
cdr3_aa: CASRGGTGEETQYF
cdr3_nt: TGTGCCAGCCGGGGCGGGACAGGGGAAGAGACCCAGTACTTC

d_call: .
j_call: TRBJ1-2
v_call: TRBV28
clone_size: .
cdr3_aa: CASSTRGGGYTF
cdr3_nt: TGTGCCAGCAGTACCCGGGGGGGTGGCTACACCTTC

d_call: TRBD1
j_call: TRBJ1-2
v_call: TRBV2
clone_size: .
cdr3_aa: CASRGDRANYGYTF
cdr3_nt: TGTGCCAGCAGGGGGGACAGGGCTAACTATGGCTACACCTTC

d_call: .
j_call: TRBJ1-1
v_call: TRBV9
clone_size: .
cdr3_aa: CASSVEPGMPFF
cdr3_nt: TGTGCCAGCAGCGTAGAGCCGGGGATGCCTTTCTTT

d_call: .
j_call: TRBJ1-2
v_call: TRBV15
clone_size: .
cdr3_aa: CATSRGRSRIYGYTF
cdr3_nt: TGTGCCACCAGCAGAGGGAGGTCGCGGATCTATGGCTACACCTTC

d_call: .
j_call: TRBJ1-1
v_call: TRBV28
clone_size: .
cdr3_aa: CASSPTRMGIAEAFF
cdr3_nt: TGTGCCAGCAGCCCAACCAGGATGGGTATCGCTGAAGCTTTCTTT

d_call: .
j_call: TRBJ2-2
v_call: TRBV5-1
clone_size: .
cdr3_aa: CASSLDVGNGELFF
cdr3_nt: TGCGCCAGCAGCTTGGATGTGGGAAACGGGGAGCTGTTTTTT

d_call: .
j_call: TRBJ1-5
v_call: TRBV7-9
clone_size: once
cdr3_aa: CASSFSGGPQPQHF
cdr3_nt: TGTGCCAGCAGCTTTTCGGGGGGCCCTCAGCCCCAGCATTTT

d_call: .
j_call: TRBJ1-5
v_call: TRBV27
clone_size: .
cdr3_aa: CASSYLNQPQHF
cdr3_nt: TGTGCCAGCAGCTATCTCAATCAGCCCCAGCATTTT

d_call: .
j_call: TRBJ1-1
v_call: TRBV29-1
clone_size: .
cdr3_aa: CSVEEVSTEAFF
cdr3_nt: TGCAGCGTTGAAGAGGTGAGCACTGAAGCTTTCTTT

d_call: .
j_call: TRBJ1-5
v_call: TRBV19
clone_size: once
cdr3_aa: CASRYSHSNQPQHF
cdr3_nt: TGTGCCAGTCGCTACAGTCATAGCAATCAGCCCCAGCATTTT

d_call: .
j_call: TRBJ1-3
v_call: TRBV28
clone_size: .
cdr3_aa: CASSNTSSGNTIYF
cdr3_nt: TGTGCCAGCAGTAATACTAGCTCTGGAAACACCATATATTTT

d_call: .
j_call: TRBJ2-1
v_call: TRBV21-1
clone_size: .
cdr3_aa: CASSSGPSSYNEQFF
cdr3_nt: TGTGCCAGCAGTTCCGGGCCCAGCTCCTACAATGAGCAGTTCTTC

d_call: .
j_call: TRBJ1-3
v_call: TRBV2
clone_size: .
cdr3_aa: CASSAPTSGNTIYF
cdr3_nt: TGTGCCAGCAGTGCCCCGACTTCTGGAAACACCATATATTTT